This T cell receptor (beta chain) was recovered during a study of cytomegalovirus exposure and HLA in healthy donors (dated by TCRdb to about 2017). Study-level background: According to an earlier analysis of around 600 of the donors, about 179 million T cells yielded some 120 million unique TCR beta sequences and around 300 Gb of sequence data. Roughly 300 gigabases of sequencing data and roughly 90 million unique TCR sequences were included in an early release covering 500 to 750 HLA-typed donors. The genetic ancestry cluster associated with self-reported Caucasian donors included about four fifths of the 398 genotyped donors. The study was designed to test whether signatures of past pathogen exposure could be identified by cataloging public T cell receptors. The study profiled the T cell repertoires of approximately 700 subjects by immunosequencing and related them to cytomegalovirus serostatus. A separate validation cohort of roughly 120 different subjects was used in addition to the approximately 670-subject first cohort. To predict cytomegalovirus infection status, the study brought together high-throughput TCR immunosequencing, statistical association of individual TCRs with disease status, and machine learning. To study patterns of TCR occurrence, a later analysis re-analyzed previously published TCR beta repertoires from 666 donors and added high-resolution HLA genotyping. In the later analysis, no new phenotypic data were used to find candidate immune exposures; instead, reliance was placed on TCR beta sequences and their occurrence across donors. To decide whether each TCR beta V gene segment behaved as functional or pseudogenic, an earlier analysis of 587 of the donors relied on high-throughput TCR beta sequencing. Donor age, sex, ethnicity and CMV serostatus were collected together with the repertoire data. Genome-wide SNP genotypes for about 65% of the roughly 670 donors were used in a later genetic analysis, which treated that subset as a discovery cohort. All discovery cohort repertoires had been generated on a single sequencing platform. Both class I and class II loci were covered by HLA typing, at four-digit resolution. The number of donors typed differed by locus, with roughly 620-630 for A, B, C, DRB1 and DQB1, around 560 for DQA1, approximately 570 for DPA1, and some 440 for DPB1. Several DR-DQ haplotypes were handled as single units for association and clustering because linkage in the cohort was strong. Across 398 genotyped donors of the cohort, an average of about 250,000 unique TCR beta nucleotide sequences per donor were sequenced, and 15% to 20% of those sequences were non-productive. Summary of the overall study and its limitations: Most TCR sequences were seen in very few donors, while some public TCRs were found in many individuals. Assigning TCR associations to individual alleles was difficult when HLA alleles, especially DR and DQ, strongly co-occurred. A cluster of highly shared sequence variants was judged likely to represent a technical artifact of the sequencing pipeline. Because the 87-base-pair reads could not distinguish some IMGT-functional V segments, including TRBV6-2 and TRBV6-3, those segments were excluded. According to a later analysis, parvovirus B19, influenza, CMV and Epstein-Barr virus appeared linked to several top co-occurrence clusters. Immune exposure information for the cohort was limited to CMV serostatus. The presence/absence analyses assumed that sequencing depth was roughly uniform across donors, and that assumption may not be true. A total of 164 TCR beta chains were listed by the study as associated with cytomegalovirus. A later analysis found that most CMV-associated TCR beta chains appeared HLA-restricted, with HLA associations seemingly driven largely by CMV exposure. A few of the identified cytomegalovirus-associated TCR beta chains were confirmed in vitro to be specific for cytomegalovirus antigens. According to the authors, the approach could potentially be generalized to other disease states and immunological phenotypes. Only TCR beta chains were sequenced in this cohort, and the absence of alpha or paired-chain data limited detectable features. Cytomegalovirus status was reported to be diagnosed by the classifier with high specificity and sensitivity in both the original and validation cohorts. A further reported finding was that TCR beta sequences accurately predicted the HLA-A and HLA-B alleles for most subjects in the first cohort. V-gene and J-gene trimming of TCR beta chains was associated with a missense DCLRE1C variant in a later genetic analysis, and the association was replicated in an independent cohort. Because counts were too low, approximately 15 rarely observed V segments, including chromosome 9 orphons, were excluded from the earlier analysis of around 590 of the donors. Because HLA typing was unavailable for some donors at each locus, only the typed subset was used in association tests. Specific HLA alleles were associated with 15,000 to 20,000 TCR beta sequences at a false discovery rate of 0.05 in a later analysis. Correlated functional status among segregating V segments might reflect linkage disequilibrium, but an unknown experimental factor could not be ruled out. In a later analysis, HLA-associated TCR beta chains were found to be more clonally expanded and to have lower generation probabilities than equally common non-associated chains. In a later analysis, TCR association rates were found to vary across HLA loci, with the most associated TCRs seen for DRB1 alleles and the fewest for HLA-C alleles. A later genetic analysis reported fewer N-insertions in productive TCRs among donors in an Asian-associated ancestry cluster than the approximately 700-donor mean. In an earlier analysis of fewer than 700 of the donors, most TCR beta V segments appeared in productive rearrangements about 87% or about 30% of the time, broadly matching IMGT annotations.

The V and J ends are trimmed by 4 bases and 5 bases, leaving 7 bases between them. CDR1 is given as KGHSH and CDR2 as LQKENI, both from the germline V gene. Including cysteine and phenylalanine, the CDR3 has 12 amino acids. Left in the record is the CDR3 DNA by itself, 36 bases read in frame from the first base. This clone has just one count. This clone's antigen is unknown. Base qualities are not recorded, but no much larger clone differs from it by a single base. Library method: the immunoSEQ multiplex PCR assay. For the multiplex PCR, a mixture combining 60 forward primers for TCR Vbeta segments and 13 reverse primers for TCR Jbeta segments was used. Amplification of the CDR3 region of rearranged TCR beta genes was performed with a multiplex PCR assay on genomic DNA. The amplified TCR beta libraries were sequenced on the Illumina HiSeq System as 87-base-pair reads. The authors' pipeline ran thus. In a later analysis, roughly 80 million unique TCR beta chains were counted across the roughly 610 repertoires, and around 10 million of these chains were shared by at least two donors. Raw reads were error-corrected and collapsed into unique sequences with a nearest-neighbor algorithm that merged closely related sequences to remove PCR and sequencing errors. CDR3 sequences were aligned to IMGT reference sequences to assign V, D and J gene segments. For a sequence to be retained, a match of at least six nucleotides was required to both a V gene segment and a J gene segment. A rearrangement was called productive if the CDR3 had no stop codons and remained in frame with V and J, and every other rearrangement was called non-productive. CDR3 was defined by IMGT convention, running from the second conserved V-encoded cysteine to the conserved J-encoded phenylalanine. Sequences without an unambiguous match to a single V gene segment were excluded from the earlier analysis of a few hundred of the donors. In an earlier analysis of approximately 500 of the donors, a V segment was called functional when productive rearrangements were above 56.7%, and segregating when the standard deviation between donors exceeded 5%. To diagnose cytomegalovirus status from the catalog of TCR beta chain sequences, a statistical classification framework was built. In a later analysis, V and J genes were assigned by comparing TCR nucleotide sequences against IMGT/GENE-DB human TR gene sequences. A later analysis assigned CDR3 sequences and most-parsimonious VDJ recombination scenarios with the TCRdist pipeline. In a later analysis, each TCR beta chain was defined by its CDR3 amino acid sequence together with its V-gene family, and reads without a unique V-gene family were excluded. A later analysis removed several hundred highly shared, low-generation-probability nucleotide sequences to deal with suspected cross-contamination and a sequencing artifact. For each public chain, a later analysis derived a clonal expansion index from normalized ranks of inferred template counts within each repertoire. In a later analysis, generation probabilities were computed with a VDJ recombination model fitted to out-of-frame rearrangements, and the resulting probabilities were checked against IGoR. In a later analysis, TCR-TCR, TCR-HLA and TCR-CMV co-occurrence was scored with hypergeometric tests, and a repertoire-size bias correction was applied to TCR pairs. False discovery rates were estimated in a later analysis by permuting HLA or CMV assignments 20 times. In a later analysis, co-occurring TCRs were grouped with DBSCAN, and TCRdist sequence similarity was added when clustering was performed within HLA-allele-positive subsets. Repertoires with fewer than 30,000 or more than 120,000 public chains were left out of co-occurrence clustering, as were five repertoires with anomalous nucleotide sharing. The table comes from immuneACCESS by way of TCRdb, which keeps in-frame sequences with V and J called. Part of the clones is missing from these tables; in studies checked, under half for an unresolved V gene and the rest for unknown reasons. The V and J calls and the clone size are those of that table, but D and trimming were determined from the DNA. The sample table holds 130,000 to 150,000 clones, of which roughly 84% were seen once. The ten largest make up more than 2% of the sample.

The cohort consisted of more than 650 healthy bone marrow donors. All cohort members were sampled while nominally healthy, although unrecorded immune exposures were likely present. The donor was CMV seronegative and was included in the group of 352 seronegative cohort members. Every donor gave a peripheral blood sample, and the peripheral blood mononuclear cells from that sample were used for TCR beta sequencing. The Qiagen DNeasy Blood Extraction Kit was used to extract genomic DNA from the blood cell samples. The specimen sequenced was PBMCs. The sequence was obtained from a boy aged 2 to 10 in good health and CMV-seronegative. Here the chain combines TRBV18 and TRBJ2-3; the best D guess is TRBD2, with 5 bases matching. The base sequence is TGTGCCAGCTCACGGAGGCTAGATACGCAGTATTTT. This is translated as CASSRRLDTQYF.